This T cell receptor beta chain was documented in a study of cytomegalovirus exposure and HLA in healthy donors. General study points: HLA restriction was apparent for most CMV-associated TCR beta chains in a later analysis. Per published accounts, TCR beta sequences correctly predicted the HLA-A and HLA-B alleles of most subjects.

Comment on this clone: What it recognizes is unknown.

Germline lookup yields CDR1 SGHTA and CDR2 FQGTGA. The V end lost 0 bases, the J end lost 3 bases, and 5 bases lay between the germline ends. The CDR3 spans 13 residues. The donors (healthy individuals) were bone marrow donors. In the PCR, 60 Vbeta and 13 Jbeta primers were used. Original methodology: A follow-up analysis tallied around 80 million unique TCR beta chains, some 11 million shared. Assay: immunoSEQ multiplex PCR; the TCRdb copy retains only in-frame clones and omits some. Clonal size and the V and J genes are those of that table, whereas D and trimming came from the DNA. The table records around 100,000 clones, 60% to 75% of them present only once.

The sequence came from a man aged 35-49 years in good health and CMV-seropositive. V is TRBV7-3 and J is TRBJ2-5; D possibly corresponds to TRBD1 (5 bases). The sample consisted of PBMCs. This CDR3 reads CASSLTREETQYF. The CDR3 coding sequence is TGTGCCAGCAGCTTAACCAGGGAAGAGACCCAGTACTTC.